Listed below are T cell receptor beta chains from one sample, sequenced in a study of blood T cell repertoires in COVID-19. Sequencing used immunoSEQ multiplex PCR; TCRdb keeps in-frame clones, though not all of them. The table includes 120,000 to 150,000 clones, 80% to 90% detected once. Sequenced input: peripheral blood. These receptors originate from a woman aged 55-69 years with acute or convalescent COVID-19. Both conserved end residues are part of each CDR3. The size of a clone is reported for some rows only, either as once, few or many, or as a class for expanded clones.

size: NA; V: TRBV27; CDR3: CASSFGASAEAFF
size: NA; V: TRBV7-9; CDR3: CASRPRQALNTEAFF
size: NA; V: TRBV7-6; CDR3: CASSPREGSSGNTIYF
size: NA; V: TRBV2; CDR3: CASTVGGSQPQHF
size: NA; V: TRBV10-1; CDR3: CASSPADREEKLFF
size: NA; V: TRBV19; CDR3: CASSTGNEQFF
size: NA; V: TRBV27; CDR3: CASTSLQGFQETQYF
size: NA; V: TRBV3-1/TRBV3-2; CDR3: CASSPRGALYQETQYF
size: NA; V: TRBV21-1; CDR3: CASSTPGQGSF
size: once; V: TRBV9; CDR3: CASSASGTYNSPLHF
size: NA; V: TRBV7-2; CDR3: CASSLGHSTDTQYF
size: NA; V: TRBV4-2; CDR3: CASSQDGRGPSYEQYF
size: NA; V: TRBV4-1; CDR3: CASSQDVRSGGGQYF
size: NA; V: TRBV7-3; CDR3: CASSPYAGSTDTQYF
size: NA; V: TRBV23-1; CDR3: CASSQSTTGALGANVLTF
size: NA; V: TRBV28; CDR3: CATEWAASTEAFF
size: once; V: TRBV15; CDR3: CATSTRTEMNTEAFF
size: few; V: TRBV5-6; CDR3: CASSLTATNEKLFF
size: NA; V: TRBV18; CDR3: CASSPLNPYEQYF
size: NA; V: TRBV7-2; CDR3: CASSLASQTGGLFF
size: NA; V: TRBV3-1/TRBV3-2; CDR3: CASSLTGTSPSATQYF
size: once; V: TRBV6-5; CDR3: CASIDRETQPQHF
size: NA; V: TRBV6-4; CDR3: CASSELPGTVGYTF
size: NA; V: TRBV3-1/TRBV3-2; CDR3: CASSPGRTSGGTDTQYF
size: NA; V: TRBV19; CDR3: CASSIGAGRLNTEAFF
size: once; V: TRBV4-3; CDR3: CASSQDLAGVGSQFF
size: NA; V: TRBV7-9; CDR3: CASSSKGITYEQYF
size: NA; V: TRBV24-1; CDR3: CATMSGDSYNEQFF
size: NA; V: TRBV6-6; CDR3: CASIPFGTGSYNEQFF
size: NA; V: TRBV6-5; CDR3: CASSRTGSNEKLFF
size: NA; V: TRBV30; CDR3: CAWSPVLGTAGELFF
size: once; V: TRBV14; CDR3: CASSQLLGRSYGYTF
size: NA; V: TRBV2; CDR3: CASSTLRGGETQYF
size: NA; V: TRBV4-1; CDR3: CASSQEGSGGVREQFF
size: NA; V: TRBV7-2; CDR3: CASISGGDTQYF
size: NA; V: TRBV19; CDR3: CASSGTGGGHYGYTF
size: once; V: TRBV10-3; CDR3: CAISEPGGGDTDTQYF
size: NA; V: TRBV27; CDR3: CASSLSRGLAVSSYNEQFF
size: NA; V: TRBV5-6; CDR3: CASSLESEIKQFF
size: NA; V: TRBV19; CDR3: CASSTRARVRTDTQYF
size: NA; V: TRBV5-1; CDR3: CASSLTGGAYGYTF
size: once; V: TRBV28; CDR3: CASSLSRSNQPQHF
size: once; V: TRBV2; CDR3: CASRRGTGELFF
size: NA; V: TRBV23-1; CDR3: CASSHNGVRTGGADTQYF
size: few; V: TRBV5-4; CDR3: CASSNPGGNEQFF
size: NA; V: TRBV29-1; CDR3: CSVTNTEAFF
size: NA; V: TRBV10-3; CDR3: CAISERGRDSEAFF
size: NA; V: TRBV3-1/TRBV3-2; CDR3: CASSPTLSTGDQPQHF
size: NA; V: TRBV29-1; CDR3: CSFRQTSGEKLFF
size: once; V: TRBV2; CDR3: CASSALRVAETQYF
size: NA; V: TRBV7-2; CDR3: CASSPGSGLAGGPAGELFF
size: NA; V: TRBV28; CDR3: CASSSGVQGNYGYTF
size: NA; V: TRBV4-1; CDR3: CASSQADRVNEQFF
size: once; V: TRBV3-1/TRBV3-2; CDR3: CASSQGTGGIYNSPLHF
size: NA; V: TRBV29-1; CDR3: CSAGTGVSGGAFF
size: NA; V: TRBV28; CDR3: CASSLGSEAFF
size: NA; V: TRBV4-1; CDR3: CASSQVMGRGQYNSPLHF
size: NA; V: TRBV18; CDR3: CASSPQGRTTSGANVLTF
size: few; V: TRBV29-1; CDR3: CSAMNSGAGELFF